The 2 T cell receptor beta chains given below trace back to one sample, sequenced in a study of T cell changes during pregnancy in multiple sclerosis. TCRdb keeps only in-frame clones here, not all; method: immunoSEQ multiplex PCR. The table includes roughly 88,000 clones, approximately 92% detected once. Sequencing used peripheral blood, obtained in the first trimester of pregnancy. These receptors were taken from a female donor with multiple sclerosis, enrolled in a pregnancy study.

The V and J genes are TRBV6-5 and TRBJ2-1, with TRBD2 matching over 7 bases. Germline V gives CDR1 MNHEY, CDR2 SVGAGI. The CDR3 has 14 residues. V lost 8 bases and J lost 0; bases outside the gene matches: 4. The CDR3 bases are TGTGCCAGCGGCCTAGCGGTCTCCTACAATGAGCAGTTCTTC. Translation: CASGLAVSYNEQFF.

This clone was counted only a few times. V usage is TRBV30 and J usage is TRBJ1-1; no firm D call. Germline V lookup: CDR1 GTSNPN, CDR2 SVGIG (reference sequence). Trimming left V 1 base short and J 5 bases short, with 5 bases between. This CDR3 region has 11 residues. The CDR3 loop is CAWSAPTEAFF. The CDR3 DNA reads TGTGCCTGGAGTGCTCCTACTGAAGCTTTCTTT. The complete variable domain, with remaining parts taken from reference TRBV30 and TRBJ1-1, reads SQTIHQWPATLVQPVGSPLSLECTVEGTSNPNLYWYRQAAGRGLQLLFYSVGIGQISSEVPQNLSASRPQDRQFILSSKKLLLSDSGFYLCAWSAPTEAFFGQGTRLTVV.